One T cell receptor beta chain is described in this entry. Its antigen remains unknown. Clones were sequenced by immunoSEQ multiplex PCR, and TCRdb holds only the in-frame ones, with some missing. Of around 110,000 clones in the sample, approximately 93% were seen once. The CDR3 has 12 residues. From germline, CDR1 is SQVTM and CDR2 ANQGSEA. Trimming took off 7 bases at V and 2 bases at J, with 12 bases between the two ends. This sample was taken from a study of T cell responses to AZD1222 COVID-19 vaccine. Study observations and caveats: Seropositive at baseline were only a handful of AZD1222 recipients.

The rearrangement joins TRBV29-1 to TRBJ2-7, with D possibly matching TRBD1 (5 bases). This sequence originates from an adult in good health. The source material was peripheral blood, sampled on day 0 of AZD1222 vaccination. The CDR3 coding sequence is TGCAGCGGTATAGGGGTCACCTACGAGCAGTACTTC. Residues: CSGIGVTYEQYF.